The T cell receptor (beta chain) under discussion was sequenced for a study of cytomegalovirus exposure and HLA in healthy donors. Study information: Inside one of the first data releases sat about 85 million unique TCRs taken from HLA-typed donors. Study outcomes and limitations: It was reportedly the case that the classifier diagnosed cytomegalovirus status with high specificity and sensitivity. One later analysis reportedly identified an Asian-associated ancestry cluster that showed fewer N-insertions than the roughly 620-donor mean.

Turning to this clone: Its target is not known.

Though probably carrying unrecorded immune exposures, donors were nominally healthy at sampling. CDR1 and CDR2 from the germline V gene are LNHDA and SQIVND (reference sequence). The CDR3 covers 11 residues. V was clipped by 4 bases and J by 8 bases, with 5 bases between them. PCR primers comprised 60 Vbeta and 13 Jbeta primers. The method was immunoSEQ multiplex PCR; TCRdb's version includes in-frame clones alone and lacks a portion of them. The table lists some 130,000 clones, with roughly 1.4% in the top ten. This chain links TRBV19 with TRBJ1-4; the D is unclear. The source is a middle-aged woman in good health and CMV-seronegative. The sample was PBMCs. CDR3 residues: CASSRSEKLFF. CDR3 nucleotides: TGTGCCAGTAGTAGAAGCGAAAAACTGTTTTTT.